This T cell receptor (beta chain) comes out of a study of blood T cell repertoires in COVID-19. Ages ranged from about 18 to 89 years, with residence in around 24 US areas. This table comes from immunoSEQ multiplex PCR, and its TCRdb copy is limited to in-frame clones, with some not included. The table shows under 350,000 clones, with approximately 86% occurring only once. The V end lost 1 base, the J end lost 2 bases, and 12 bases lay between the germline ends. In germline, CDR1 is SGDLS, CDR2 YYNGEE. CDR3 size: 15 residues. This clonotype originated in a woman in her 40s with acute COVID-19. The chain joins TRBV9 to TRBJ1-2, with D perhaps matching TRBD1 (5 bases). Sequences were obtained from PBMCs or T cells enriched from blood (not recorded which). CDR3: CASSVNQGFNYGYTF. The DNA of the CDR3 is TGTGCCAGCAGCGTAAACCAGGGTTTCAACTATGGCTACACCTTC.